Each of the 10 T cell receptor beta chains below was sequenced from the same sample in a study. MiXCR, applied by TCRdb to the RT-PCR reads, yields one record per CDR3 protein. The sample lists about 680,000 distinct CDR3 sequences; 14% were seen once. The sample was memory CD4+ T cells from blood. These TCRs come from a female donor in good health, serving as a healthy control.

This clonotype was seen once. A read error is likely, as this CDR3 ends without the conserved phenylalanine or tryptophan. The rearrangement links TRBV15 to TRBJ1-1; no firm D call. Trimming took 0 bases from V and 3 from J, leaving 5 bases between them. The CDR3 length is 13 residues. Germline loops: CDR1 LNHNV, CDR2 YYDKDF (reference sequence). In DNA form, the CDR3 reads TGTGCCACCAGCAGAGATTGGGACACTGAAGCTTTCTCT. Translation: CATSRDWDTEAFS.

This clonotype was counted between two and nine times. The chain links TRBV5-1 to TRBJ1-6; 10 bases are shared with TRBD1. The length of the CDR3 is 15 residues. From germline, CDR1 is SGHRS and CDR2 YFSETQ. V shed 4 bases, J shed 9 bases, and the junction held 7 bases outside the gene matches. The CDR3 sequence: CASSAQGQGTSPLHF. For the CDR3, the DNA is TGCGCCAGCAGCGCACAGGGACAGGGGACTTCACCCCTCCACTTT.

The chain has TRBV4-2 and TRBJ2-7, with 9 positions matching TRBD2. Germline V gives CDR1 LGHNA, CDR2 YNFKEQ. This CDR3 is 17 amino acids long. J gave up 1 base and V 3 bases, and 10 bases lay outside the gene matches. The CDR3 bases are TGTGCCAGCAGCCACAAGGGAGAGCGGGAGGTTTCCTACGAGCAGTACTTC. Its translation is CASSHKGEREVSYEQYF.

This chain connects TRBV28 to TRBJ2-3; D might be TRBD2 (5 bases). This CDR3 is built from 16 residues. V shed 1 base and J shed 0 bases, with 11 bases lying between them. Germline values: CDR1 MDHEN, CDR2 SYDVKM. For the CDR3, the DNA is TGTGCCAGCAGTTTATTTGTCGCGGGCAGCACAGATACGCAGTATTTT. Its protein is CASSLFVAGSTDTQYF.

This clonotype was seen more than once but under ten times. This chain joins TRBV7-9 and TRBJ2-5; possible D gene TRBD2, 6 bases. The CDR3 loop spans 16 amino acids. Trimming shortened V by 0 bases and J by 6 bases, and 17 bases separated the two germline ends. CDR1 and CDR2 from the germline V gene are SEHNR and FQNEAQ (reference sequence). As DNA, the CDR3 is TGTGCCAGCAGCTTAGCGGCAGGGCGGGGTAAAAAGACCCAGTACTTC. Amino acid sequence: CASSLAAGRGKKTQYF.

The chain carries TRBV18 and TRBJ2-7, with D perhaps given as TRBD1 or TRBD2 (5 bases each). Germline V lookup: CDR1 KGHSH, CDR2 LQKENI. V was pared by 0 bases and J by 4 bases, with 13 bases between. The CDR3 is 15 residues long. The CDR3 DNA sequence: TGTGCCAGCTCACCACCCGGGACCCAACGATACGAGCAGTACTTC. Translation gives CASSPPGTQRYEQYF.

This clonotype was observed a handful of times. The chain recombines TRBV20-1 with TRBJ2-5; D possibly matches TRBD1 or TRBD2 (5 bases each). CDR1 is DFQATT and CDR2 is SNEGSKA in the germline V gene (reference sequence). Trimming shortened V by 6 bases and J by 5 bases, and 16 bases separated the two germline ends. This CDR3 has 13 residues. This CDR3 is CSAGARGWETQYF. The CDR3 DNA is TGCAGTGCCGGGGCTAGGGGTTGGGAGACCCAGTACTTC.

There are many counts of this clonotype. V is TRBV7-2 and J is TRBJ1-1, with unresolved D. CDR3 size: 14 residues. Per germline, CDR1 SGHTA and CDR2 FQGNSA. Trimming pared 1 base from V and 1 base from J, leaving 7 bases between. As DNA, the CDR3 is TGTGCCAGCAGCTTAGGACGAGCGAACACTGAAGCTTTCTTT. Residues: CASSLGRANTEAFF. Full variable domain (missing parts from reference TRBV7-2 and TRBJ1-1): GAGVSQSPSNKVTEKGKDVELRCDPISGHTALYWYRQSLGQGLEFLIYFQGNSAPDKSGLPSDRFSAERTGGSVSTLTIQRTQQEDSAVYLCASSLGRANTEAFFGQGTRLTVV.

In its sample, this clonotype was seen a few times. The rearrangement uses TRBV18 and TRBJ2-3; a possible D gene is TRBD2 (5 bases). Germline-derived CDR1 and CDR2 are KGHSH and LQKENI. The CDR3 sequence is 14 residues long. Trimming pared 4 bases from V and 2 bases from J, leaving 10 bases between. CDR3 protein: CASSQLGNTDTQYF. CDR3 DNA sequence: TGTGCCAGCTCACAACTAGGTAACACAGATACGCAGTATTTT.

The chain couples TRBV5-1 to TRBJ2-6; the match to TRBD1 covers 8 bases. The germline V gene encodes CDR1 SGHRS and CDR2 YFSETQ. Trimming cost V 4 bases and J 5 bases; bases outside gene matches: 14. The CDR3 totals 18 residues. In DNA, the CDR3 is TGCGCCAGCAGCGAATCCGGGACAGGACCACTGAGGGCCAACGTCCTGACTTTC. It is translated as CASSESGTGPLRANVLTF.